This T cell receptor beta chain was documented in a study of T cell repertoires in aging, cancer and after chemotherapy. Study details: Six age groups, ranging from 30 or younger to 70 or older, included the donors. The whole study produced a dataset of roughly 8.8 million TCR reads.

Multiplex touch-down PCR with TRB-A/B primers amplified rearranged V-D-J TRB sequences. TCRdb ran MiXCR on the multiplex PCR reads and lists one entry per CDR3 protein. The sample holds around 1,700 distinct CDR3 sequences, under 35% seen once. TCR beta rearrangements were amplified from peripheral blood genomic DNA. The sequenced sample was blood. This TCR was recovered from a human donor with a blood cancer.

Here the CDR3 reads CAWTAGNTEAFF. The DNA for the CDR3 is TGTGCCTGGACTGCAGGGAACACTGAAGCTTTCTTT. The chain recombines TRBV30 with TRBJ1-1; no clear D gene. The CDR3 has 12 residues. V lost 4 bases, J lost 1 base, and 7 bases lay in between. In germline, CDR1 is GTSNPN, CDR2 SVGIG (reference sequence).